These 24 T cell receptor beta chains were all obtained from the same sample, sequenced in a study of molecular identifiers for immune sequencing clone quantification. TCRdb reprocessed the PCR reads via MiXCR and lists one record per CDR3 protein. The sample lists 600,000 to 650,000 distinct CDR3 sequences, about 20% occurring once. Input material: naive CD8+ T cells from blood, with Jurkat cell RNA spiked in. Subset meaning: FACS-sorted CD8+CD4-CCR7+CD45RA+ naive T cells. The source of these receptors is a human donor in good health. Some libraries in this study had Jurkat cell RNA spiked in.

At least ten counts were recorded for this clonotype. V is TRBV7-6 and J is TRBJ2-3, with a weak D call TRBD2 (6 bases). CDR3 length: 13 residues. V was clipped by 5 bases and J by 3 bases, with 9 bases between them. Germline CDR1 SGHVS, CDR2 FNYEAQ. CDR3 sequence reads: CASSRDLTDTQYF. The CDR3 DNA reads TGTGCCAGCAGCAGGGACTTAACAGATACGCAGTATTTT.

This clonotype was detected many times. In DNA, the CDR3 is TGTGCCAGCAGCCTAGGGACAGACTATAGCAATCAGCCCCAGCATTTT. Protein: CASSLGTDYSNQPQHF. The chain carries TRBV5-6 and TRBJ1-5, with 7 bases aligning to TRBD1. The junction had 7 bases not matched to a gene; V was cut back by 4 bases and J by 0 bases. The germline CDR1 and CDR2 sequences are SGHDT and YYEEEE. There are 16 residues in the CDR3.

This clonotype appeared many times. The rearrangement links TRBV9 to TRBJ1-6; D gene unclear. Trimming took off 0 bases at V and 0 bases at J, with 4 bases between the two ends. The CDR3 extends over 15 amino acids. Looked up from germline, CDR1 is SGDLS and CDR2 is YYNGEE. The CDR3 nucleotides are TGTGCCAGCAGCGTAGGGAGCTCCTATAATTCACCCCTCCACTTT. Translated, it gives CASSVGSSYNSPLHF. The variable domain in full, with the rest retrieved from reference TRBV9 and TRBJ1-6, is DSGVTQTPKHLITATGQRVTLRCSPRSGDLSVYWYQQSLDQGLQFLIQYYNGEERAKGNILERFSAQQFPDLHSELNLSSLELGDSALYFCASSVGSSYNSPLHFGNGTRLTVT.

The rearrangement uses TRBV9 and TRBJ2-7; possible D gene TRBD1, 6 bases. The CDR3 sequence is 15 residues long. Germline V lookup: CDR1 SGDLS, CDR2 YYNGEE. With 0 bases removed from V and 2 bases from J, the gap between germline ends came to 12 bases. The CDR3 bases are TGTGCCAGCAGCGTAGGACAGGCCCTAGCCTACGAGCAGTACTTC. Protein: CASSVGQALAYEQYF.

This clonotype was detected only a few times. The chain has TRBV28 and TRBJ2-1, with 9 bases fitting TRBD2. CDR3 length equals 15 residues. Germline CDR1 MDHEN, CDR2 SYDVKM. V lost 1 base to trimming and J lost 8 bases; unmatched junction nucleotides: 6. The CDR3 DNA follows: TGTGCCAGCAGTTTATCTCGGCGGGAGGGGGATGAGCAGTTCTTC. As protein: CASSLSRREGDEQFF. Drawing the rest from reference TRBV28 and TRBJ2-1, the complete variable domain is DVKVTQSSRYLVKRTGEKVFLECVQDMDHENMFWYRQDPGLGLRLIYFSYDVKMKEKGDIPEGYSVSREKKERFSLILESASTNQTSMYLCASSLSRREGDEQFFGPGTRLTVL.

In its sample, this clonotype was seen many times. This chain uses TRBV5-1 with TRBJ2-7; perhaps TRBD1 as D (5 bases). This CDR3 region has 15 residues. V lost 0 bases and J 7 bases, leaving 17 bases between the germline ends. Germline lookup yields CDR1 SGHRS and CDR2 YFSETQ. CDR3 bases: TGCGCCAGCAGCTTGGAGGCAGGGTTGATTGGGGAGCAGTACTTC. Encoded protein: CASSLEAGLIGEQYF.

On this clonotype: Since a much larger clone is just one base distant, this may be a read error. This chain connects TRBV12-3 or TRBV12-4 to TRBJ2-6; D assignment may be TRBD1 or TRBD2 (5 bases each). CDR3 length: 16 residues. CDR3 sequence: CASSSTSGLGADVLTF. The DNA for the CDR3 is TGTGCCAGCAGTTCGACGTCGGGGCTTGGGGCCGACGTCCTGACTTTC.

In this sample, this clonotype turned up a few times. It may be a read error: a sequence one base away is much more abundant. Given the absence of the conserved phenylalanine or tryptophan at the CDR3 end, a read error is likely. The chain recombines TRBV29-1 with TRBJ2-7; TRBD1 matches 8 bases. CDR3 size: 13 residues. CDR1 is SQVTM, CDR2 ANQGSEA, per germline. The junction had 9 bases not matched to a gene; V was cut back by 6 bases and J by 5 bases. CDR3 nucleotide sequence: TGCAGCGTAGCCGACAGGGGACGCGACGAGCAGTACTCC. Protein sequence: CSVADRGRDEQYS.

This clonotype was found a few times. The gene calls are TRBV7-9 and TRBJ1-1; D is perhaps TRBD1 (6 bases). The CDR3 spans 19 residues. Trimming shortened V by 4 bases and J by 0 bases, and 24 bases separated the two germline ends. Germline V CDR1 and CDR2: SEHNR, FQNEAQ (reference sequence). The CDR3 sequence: CASSWPPGGDLKLNTEAFF. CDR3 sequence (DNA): TGTGCCAGCAGCTGGCCGCCCGGGGGCGACCTTAAACTGAACACTGAAGCTTTCTTT. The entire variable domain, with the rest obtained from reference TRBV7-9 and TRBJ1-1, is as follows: DTGVSQNPRHKITKRGQNVTFRCDPISEHNRLYWYRQTLGQGPEFLTYFQNEAQLEKSRLLSDRFSAERPKGSFSTLEIQRTEQGDSAMYLCASSWPPGGDLKLNTEAFFGQGTRLTVV.

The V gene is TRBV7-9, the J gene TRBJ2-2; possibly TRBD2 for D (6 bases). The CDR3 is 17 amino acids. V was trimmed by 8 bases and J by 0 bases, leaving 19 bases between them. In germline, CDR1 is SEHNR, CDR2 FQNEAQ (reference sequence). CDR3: CASLAYGDFSNTGELFF. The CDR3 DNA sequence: TGTGCCAGCCTGGCTTATGGGGACTTTTCGAACACCGGGGAGCTGTTTTTT. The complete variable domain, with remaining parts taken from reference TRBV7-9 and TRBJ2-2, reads DTGVSQNPRHKITKRGQNVTFRCDPISEHNRLYWYRQTLGQGPEFLTYFQNEAQLEKSRLLSDRFSAERPKGSFSTLEIQRTEQGDSAMYLCASLAYGDFSNTGELFFGEGSRLTVL.

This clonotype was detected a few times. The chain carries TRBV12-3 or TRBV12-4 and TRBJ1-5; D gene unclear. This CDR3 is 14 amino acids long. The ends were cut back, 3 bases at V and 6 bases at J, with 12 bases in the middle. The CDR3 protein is CASSLEAFGQPQHF. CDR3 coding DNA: TGTGCCAGCAGTTTGGAGGCGTTCGGTCAGCCCCAGCATTTT.

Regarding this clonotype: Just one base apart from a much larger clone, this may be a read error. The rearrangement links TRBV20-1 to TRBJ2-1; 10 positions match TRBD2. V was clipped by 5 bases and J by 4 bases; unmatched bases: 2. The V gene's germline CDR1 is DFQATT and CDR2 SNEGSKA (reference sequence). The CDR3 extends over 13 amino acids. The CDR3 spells CSAGLADYNEQFF. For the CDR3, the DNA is TGCAGTGCTGGACTAGCGGATTACAATGAGCAGTTCTTC.

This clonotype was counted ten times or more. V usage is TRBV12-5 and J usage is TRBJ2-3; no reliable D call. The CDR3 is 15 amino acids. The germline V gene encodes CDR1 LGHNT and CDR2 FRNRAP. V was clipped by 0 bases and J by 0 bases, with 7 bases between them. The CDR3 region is CASGLVLGSTDTQYF. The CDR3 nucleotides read TGTGCTAGTGGTTTGGTACTGGGAAGCACAGATACGCAGTATTTT.

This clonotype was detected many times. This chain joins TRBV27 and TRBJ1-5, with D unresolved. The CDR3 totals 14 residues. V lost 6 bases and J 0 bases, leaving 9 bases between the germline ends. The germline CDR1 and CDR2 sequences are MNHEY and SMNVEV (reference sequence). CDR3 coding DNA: TGTGCCAGCAGCCCGGGGTATAGCAATCAGCCCCAGCATTTT. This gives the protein CASSPGYSNQPQHF.

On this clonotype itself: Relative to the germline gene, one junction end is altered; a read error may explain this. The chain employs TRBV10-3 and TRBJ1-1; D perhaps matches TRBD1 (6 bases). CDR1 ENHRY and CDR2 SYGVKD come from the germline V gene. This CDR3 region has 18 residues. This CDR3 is CATSESSMGHNMNTEAFF. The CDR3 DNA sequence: TGTGCCACCAGTGAGTCGAGTATGGGACACAACATGAACACTGAAGCTTTCTTT.

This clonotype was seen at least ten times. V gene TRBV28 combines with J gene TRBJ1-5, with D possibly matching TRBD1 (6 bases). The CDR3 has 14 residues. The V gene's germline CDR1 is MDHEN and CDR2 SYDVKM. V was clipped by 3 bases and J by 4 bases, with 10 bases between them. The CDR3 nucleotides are TGTGCCAGCAGTTTTCGAGGGGGTAATCAGCCCCAGCATTTT. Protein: CASSFRGGNQPQHF.

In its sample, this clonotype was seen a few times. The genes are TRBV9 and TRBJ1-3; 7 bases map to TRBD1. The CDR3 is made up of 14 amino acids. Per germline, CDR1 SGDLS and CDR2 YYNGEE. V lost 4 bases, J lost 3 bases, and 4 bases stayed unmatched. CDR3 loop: CASSMTGLGNTIYF. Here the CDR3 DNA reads TGTGCCAGCAGCATGACAGGGCTTGGAAACACCATATATTTT.

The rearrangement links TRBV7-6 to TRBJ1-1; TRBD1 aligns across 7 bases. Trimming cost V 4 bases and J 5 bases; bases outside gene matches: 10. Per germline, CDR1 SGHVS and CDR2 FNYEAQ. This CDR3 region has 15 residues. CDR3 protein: CASSSPGQRITEAFF. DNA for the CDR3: TGTGCCAGCAGCTCCCCGGGACAGAGAATAACTGAAGCTTTCTTT.

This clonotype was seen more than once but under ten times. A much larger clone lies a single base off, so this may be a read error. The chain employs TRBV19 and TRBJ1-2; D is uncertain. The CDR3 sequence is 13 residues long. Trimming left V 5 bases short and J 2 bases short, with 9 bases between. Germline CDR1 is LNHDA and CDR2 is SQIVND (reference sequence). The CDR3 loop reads CASSVMTNYGYTF. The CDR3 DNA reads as TGTGCCAGTAGTGTAATGACGAACTATGGCTACACCTTC. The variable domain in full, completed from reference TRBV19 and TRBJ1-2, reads DGGITQSPKYLFRKEGQNVTLSCEQNLNHDAMYWYRQDPGQGLRLIYYSQIVNDFQKGDIAEGYSVSREKKESFPLTVTSAQKNPTAFYLCASSVMTNYGYTFGSGTRLTVV.

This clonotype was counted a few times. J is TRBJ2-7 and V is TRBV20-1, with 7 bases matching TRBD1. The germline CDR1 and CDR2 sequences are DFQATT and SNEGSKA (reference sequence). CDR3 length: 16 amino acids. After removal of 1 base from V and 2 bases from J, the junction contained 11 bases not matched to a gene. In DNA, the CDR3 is TGCAGTGCTAGAGCCGACTGGGACAGTCCGACCTACGAGCAGTACTTC. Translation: CSARADWDSPTYEQYF.

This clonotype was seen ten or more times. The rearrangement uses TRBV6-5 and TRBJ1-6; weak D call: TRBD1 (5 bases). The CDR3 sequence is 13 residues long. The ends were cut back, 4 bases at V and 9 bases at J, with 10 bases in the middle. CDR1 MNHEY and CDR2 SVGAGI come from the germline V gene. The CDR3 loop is CASSSGIGSPLHF. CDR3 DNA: TGTGCCAGCAGTTCAGGGATTGGTTCACCCCTCCACTTT.

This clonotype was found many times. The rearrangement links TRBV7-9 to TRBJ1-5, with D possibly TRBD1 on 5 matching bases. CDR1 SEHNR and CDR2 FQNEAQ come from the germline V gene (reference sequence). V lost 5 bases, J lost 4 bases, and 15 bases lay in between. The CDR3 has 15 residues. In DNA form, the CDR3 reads TGTGCCAGCAGCCCCCTGGGGGGACCAAATCAGCCCCAGCATTTT. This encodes CASSPLGGPNQPQHF.

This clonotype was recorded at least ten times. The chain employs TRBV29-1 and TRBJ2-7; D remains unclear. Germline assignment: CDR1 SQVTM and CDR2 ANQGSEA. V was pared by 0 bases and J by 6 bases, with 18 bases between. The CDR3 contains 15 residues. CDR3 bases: TGCAGCGTTGAAGATCCAGACTCCTCTAATCTCGAGCAGTACTTC. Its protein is CSVEDPDSSNLEQYF.

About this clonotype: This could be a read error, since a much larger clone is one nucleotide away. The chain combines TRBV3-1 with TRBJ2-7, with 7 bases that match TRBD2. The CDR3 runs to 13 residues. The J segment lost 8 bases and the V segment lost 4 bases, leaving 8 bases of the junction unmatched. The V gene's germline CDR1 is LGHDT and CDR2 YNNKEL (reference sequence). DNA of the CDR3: TGTGCCAGCAGCCGAGGGACTATTGACAAGCAGTACTTC. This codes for CASSRGTIDKQYF.